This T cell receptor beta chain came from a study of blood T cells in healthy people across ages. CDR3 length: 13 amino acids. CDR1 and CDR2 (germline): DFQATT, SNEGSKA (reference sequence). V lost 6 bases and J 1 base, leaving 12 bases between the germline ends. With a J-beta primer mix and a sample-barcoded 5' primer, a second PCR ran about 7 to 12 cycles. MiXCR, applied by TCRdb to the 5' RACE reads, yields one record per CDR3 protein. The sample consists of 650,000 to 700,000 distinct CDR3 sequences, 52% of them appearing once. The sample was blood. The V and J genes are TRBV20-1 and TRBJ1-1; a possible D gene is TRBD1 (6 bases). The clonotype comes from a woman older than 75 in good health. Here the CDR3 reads CSAPQGSNTEAFF. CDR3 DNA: TGCAGTGCCCCACAGGGTTCGAACACTGAAGCTTTCTTT.